This TCR beta chain was found in a study of cytomegalovirus exposure and HLA in healthy donors. The wider study: Earlier, 100 million to 130 million unique TCR beta sequences were recovered from roughly 170 million T cells by an analysis.

Only a few counts were recorded for this clone. What it binds is not known. Each donor was nominally healthy when sampled (though unrecorded immune exposures were likely). The PCR made use of 60 Vbeta and 13 Jbeta primers. The method was immunoSEQ multiplex PCR; TCRdb's version includes in-frame clones alone and lacks a portion of them. The sample yields about 140,000 clones, roughly four fifths seen once. The CDR3 contains 14 residues. V gave up 3 bases and J gave up 6 bases; unmatched junction bases: 8. Germline-derived CDR1 and CDR2 are SGHNT and YYREEE (reference sequence). Study-level points and caveats: Altogether, some 170 TCR beta chains were recorded as cytomegalovirus-associated.

Sequencing was done on a sample of PBMCs. The chain uses TRBV5-4 and TRBJ1-1; 7 nucleotides agree with TRBD1. The sequence was obtained from a young man in good health and CMV-seropositive. The CDR3 DNA sequence: TGTGCCAGCAGCTCAATTGGGACAGTCTCTGAAGCTTTCTTT. This sequence encodes CASSSIGTVSEAFF. The full variable domain, its missing parts supplied by reference TRBV5-4 and TRBJ1-1, is ETGVTQSPTHLIKTRGQQVTLRCSSQSGHNTVSWYQQALGQGPQFIFQYYREEENGRGNFPPRFSGLQFPNYSSELNVNALELDDSALYLCASSSIGTVSEAFFGQGTRLTVV.